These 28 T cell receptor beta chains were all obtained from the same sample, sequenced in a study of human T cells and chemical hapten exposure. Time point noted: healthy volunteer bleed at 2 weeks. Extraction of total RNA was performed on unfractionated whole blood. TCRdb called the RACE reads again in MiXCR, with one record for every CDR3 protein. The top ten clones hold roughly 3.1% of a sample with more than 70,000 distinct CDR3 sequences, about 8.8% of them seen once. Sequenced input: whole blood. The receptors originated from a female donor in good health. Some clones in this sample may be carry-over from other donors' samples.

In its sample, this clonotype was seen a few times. The CDR3 is CASSLLRVQGQPQHF. Written as DNA, the CDR3 is TGTGCCAGCAGTTTACTCAGGGTTCAGGGTCAGCCCCAGCATTTT. The genes are TRBV28 and TRBJ1-5; perhaps TRBD1 as D (5 bases). The germline V gene encodes CDR1 MDHEN and CDR2 SYDVKM. This CDR3 is built from 15 residues. The V end was cut by 2 bases, the J end by 6 bases, with 14 bases between.

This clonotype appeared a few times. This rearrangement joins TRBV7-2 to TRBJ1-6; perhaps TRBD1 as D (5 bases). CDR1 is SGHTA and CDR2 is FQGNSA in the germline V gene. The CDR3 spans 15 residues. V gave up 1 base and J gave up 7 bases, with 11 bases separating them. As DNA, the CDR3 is TGTGCCAGCAGCTTAGGAGCAGGGAGAAATTCACCCCTCCACTTT. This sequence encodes CASSLGAGRNSPLHF.

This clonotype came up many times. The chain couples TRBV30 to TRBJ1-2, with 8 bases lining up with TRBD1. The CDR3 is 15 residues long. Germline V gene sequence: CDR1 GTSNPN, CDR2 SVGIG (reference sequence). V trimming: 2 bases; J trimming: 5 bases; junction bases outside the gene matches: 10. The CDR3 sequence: CAWSPAGQEFYGYTF. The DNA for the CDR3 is TGTGCCTGGAGTCCCGCGGGACAGGAGTTTTATGGCTACACCTTC.

CDR3: CASSRGLANEQYF. The CDR3 coding sequence is TGTGCCAGCAGTAGGGGACTAGCCAACGAGCAGTACTTC. The chain couples TRBV6-5 to TRBJ2-7; the match to TRBD2 covers 9 bases. The CDR3 covers 13 residues. Trimming cost V 5 bases and J 5 bases; bases outside gene matches: 4. CDR1 and CDR2 from the germline V gene are MNHEY and SVGAGI.

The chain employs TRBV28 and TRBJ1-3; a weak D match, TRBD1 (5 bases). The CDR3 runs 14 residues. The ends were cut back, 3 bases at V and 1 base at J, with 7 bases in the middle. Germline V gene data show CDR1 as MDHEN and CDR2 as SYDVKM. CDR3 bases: TGTGCCAGCAGTTTCAGGGTTTCTGGAAACACCATATATTTT. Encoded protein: CASSFRVSGNTIYF.

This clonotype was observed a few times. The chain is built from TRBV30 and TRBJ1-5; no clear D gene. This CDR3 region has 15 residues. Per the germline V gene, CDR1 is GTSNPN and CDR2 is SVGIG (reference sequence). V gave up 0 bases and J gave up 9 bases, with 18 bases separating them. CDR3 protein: CAWSVSGSGRRPQHF. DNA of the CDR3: TGTGCCTGGAGTGTATCGGGGTCGGGGAGGAGGCCCCAGCATTTT.

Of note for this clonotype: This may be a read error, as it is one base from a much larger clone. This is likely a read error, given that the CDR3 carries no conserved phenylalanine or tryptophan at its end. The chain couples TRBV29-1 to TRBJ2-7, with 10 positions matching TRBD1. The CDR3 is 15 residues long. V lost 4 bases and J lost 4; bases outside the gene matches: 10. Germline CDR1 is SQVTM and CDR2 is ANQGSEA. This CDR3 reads CSVALRGQGSYEQYS. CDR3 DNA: TGCAGCGTTGCCCTTCGGGGACAGGGGAGTTACGAGCAGTACTCC.

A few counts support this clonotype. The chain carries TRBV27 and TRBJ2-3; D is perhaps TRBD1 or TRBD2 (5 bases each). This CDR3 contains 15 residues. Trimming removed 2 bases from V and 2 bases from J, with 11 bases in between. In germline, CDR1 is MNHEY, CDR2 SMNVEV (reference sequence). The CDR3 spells CASSLVEDNTDTQYF. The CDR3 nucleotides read TGTGCCAGCAGTTTAGTGGAGGACAACACAGATACGCAGTATTTT.

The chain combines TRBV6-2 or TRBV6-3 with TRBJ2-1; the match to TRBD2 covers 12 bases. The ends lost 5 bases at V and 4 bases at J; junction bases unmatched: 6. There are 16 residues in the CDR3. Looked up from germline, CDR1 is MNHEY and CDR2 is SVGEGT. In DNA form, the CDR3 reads TGTGCCAGCAGTAGACTAGCGGGAGTGGGTTACAATGAGCAGTTCTTC. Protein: CASSRLAGVGYNEQFF.

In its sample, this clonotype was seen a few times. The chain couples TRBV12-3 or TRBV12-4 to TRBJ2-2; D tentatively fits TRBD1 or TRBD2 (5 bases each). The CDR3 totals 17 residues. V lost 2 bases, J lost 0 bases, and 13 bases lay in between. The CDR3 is CASSLNSKGPNTGELFF. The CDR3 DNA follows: TGTGCCAGCAGTTTAAACAGCAAGGGACCGAACACCGGGGAGCTGTTTTTT.

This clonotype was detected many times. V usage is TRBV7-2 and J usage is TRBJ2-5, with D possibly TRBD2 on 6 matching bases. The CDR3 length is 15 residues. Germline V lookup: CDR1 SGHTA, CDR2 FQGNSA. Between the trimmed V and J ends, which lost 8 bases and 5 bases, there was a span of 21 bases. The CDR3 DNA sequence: TGTGCCAGCTTAACCGATTCCGGGAGCGGGGAGACCCAGTACTTC. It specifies CASLTDSGSGETQYF.

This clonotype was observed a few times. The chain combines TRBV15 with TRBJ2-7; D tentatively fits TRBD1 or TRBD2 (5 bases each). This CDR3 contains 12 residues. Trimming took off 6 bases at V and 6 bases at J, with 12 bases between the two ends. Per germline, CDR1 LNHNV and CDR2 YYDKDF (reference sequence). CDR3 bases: TGTGCCACCAGGGAAACTAGGGGCGAGCAGTACTTC. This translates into CATRETRGEQYF.

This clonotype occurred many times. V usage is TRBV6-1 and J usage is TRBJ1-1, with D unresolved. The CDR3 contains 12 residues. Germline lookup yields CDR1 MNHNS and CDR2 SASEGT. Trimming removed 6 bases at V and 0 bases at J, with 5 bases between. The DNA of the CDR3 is TGTGCCAGCAGCCACATGAACACTGAAGCTTTCTTT. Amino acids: CASSHMNTEAFF.

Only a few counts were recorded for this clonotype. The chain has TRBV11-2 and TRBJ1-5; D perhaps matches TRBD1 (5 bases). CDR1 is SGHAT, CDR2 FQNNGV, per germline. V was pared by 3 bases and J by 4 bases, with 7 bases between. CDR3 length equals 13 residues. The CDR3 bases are TGTGCCAGCAGCTTTGGACATAATCAGCCCCAGCATTTT. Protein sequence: CASSFGHNQPQHF.

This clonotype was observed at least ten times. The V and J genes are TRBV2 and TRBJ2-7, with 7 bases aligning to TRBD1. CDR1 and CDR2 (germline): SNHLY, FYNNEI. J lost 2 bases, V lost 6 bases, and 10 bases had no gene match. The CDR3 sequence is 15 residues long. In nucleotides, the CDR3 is TGTGCCAGCAGATCCTCCGGGACAGTCGCCTACGAGCAGTACTTC. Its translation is CASRSSGTVAYEQYF.

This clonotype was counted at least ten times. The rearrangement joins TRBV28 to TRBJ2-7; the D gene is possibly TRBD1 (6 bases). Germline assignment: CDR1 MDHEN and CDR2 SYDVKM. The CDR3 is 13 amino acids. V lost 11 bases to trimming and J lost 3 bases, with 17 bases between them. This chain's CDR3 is CAVGDRRLYEQYF. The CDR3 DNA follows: TGTGCCGTGGGCGACAGGAGGCTCTACGAGCAGTACTTC.

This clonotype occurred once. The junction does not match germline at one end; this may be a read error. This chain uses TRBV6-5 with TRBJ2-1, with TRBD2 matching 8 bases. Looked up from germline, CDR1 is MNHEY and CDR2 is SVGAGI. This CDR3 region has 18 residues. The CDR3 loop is CASTNRGLSGNVYNGQFF. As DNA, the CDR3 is TGTGCCAGCACCAATCGGGGTCTTAGCGGGAACGTATACAATGGGCAGTTCTTC.

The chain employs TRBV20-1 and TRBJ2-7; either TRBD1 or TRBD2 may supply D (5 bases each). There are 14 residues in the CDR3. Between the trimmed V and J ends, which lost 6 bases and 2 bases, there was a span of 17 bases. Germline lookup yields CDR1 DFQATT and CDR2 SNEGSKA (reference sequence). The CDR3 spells CSARPRDGPYEQYF. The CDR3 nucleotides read TGCAGTGCCCGCCCCCGGGACGGTCCCTACGAGCAGTACTTC.

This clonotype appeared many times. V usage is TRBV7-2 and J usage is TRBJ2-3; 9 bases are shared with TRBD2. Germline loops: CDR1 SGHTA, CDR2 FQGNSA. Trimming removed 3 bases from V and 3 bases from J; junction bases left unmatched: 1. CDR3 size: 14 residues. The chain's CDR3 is CASSFSGRTDTQYF. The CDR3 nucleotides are TGTGCCAGCAGCTTCAGCGGGAGGACAGATACGCAGTATTTT.

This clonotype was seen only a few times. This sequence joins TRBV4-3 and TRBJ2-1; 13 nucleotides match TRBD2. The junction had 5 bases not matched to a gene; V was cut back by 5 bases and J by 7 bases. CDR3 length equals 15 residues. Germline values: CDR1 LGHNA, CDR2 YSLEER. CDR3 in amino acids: CASSTSGRAANEQFF. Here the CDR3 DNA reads TGCGCCAGCAGCACTAGCGGGAGGGCGGCGAATGAGCAGTTCTTC.

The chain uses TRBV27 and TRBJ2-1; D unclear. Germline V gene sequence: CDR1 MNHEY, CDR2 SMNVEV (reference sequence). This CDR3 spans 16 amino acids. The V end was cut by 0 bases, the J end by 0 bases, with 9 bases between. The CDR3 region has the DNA TGTGCCAGCAGTTTATCGAACGGGTACTCCTACAATGAGCAGTTCTTC. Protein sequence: CASSLSNGYSYNEQFF.

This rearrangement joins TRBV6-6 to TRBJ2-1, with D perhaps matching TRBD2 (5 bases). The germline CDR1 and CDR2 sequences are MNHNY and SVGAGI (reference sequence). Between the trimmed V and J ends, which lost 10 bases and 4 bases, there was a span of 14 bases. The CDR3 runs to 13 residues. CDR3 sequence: CATASTSYNEQFF. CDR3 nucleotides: TGTGCCACCGCTTCTACTAGTTACAATGAGCAGTTCTTC.

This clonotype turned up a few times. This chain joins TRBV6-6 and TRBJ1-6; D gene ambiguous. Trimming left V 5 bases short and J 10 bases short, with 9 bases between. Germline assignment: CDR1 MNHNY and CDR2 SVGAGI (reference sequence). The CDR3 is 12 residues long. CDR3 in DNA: TGTGCCAGCAGTCCCCTCGGGTCACCCCTCCACTTT. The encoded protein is CASSPLGSPLHF.

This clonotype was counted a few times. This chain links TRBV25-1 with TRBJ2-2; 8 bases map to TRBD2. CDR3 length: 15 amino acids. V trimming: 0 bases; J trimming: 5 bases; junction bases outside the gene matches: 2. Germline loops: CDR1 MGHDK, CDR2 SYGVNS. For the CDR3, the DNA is TGTGCCAGCAGTGAATATCGGGGGGGGACCGGGGAGCTGTTTTTT. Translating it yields CASSEYRGGTGELFF.

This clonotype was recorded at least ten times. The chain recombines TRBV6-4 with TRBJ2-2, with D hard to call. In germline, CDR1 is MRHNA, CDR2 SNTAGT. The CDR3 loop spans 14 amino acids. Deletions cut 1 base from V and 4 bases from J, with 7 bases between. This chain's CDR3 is CASSDWAATGELFF. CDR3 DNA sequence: TGTGCCAGCAGTGACTGGGCAGCCACCGGGGAGCTGTTTTTT.

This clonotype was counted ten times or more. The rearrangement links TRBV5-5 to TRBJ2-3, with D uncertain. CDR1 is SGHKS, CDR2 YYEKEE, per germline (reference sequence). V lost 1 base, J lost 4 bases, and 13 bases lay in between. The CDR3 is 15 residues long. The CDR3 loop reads CASSLLVSSADTQYF. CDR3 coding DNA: TGTGCCAGCAGCTTGCTCGTTTCTTCGGCAGATACGCAGTATTTT. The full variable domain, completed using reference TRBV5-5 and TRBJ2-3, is DAGVTQSPTHLIKTRGQQVTLRCSPISGHKSVSWYQQVLGQGPQFIFQYYEKEERGRGNFPDRFSARQFPNYSSELNVNALLLGDSALYLCASSLLVSSADTQYFGPGTRLTVL.

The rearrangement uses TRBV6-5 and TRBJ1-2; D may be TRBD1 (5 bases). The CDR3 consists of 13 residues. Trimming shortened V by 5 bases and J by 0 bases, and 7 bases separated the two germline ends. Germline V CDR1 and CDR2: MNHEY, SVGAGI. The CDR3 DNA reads TGTGCCAGCAGTAGGACAACTAACTATGGCTACACCTTC. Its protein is CASSRTTNYGYTF.

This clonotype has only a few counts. CDR3 DNA sequence: TGCAGCGTTGAAACGGGACAGGTGCACAATGAGCAGTTCTTC. This encodes CSVETGQVHNEQFF. The chain recombines TRBV29-1 with TRBJ2-1, with 8 bases identical to TRBD1. The CDR3 is made up of 14 amino acids. From germline, CDR1 is SQVTM and CDR2 ANQGSEA. V lost 2 bases and J lost 5; bases outside the gene matches: 5.